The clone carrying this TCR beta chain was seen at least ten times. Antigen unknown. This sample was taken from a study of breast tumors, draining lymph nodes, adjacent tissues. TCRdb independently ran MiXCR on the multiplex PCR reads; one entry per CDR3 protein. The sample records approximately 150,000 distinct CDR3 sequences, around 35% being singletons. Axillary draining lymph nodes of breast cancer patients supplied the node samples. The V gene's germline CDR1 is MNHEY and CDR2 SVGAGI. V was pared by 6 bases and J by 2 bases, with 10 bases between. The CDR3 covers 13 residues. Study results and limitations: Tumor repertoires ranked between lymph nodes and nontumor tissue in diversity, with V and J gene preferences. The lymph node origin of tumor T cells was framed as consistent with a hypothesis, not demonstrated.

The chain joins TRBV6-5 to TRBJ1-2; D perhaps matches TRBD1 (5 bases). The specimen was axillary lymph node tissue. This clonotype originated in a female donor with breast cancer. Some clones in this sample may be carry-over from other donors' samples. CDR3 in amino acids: CASRKTENYGYTF. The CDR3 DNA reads TGTGCCAGCAGAAAGACAGAGAACTATGGCTACACCTTC.